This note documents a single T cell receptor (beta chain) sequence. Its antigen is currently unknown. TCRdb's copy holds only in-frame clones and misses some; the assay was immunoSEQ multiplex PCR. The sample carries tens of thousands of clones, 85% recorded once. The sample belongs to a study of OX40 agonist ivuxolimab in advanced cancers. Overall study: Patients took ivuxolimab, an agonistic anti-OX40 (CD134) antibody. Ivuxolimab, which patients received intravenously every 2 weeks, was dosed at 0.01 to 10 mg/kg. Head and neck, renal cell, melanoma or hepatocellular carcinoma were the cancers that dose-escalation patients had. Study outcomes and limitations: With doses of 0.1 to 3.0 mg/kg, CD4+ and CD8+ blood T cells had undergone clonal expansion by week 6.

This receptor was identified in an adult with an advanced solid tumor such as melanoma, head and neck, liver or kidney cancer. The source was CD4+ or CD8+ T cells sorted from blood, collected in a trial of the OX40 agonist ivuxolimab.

The CDR3 region is CASSQDLVVGNTGELFF. The CDR3 DNA reads TGCGCCAGCAGCCAAGATTTAGTGGTGGGGAACACCGGGGAGCTGTTTTTT. This chain joins TRBV4-3 and TRBJ2-2; D is unclear. Trimming left V 0 bases short and J 1 base short, with 12 bases between. The germline V gene encodes CDR1 LGHNA and CDR2 YSLEER. The CDR3 contains 17 residues.